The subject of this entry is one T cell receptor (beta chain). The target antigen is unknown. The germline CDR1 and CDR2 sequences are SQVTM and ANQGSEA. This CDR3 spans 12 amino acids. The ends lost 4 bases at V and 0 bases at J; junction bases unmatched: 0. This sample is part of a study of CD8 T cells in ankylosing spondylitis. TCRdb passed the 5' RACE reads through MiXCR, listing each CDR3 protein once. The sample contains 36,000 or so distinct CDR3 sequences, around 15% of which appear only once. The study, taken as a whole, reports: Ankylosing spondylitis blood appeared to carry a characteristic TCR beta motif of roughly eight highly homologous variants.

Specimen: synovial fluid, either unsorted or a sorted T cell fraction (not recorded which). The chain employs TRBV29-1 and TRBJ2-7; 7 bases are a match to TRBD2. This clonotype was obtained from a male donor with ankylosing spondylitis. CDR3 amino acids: CSVGGSSYEQYF. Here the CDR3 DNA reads TGCAGCGTTGGCGGGAGCTCCTACGAGCAGTACTTC.